This entry lists 7 T cell receptor beta chains sequenced from one sample in a study of cytomegalovirus exposure and HLA in healthy donors. The primer mix had 60 Vbeta and 13 Jbeta primers. Only in-frame clones appear in the TCRdb table, and some are missing; sequencing was by immunoSEQ multiplex PCR. The sample has just under 65,000 clones; roughly 75% are singletons. The sample consisted of PBMCs. The receptors derive from a woman in her twenties or thirties in good health and CMV-seronegative.

The chain carries TRBV30 and TRBJ1-1, with 8 bases fitting TRBD1. CDR3 length: 18 amino acids. V gave up 4 bases and J gave up 5 bases; unmatched junction bases: 21. Germline V CDR1 and CDR2: GTSNPN, SVGIG (reference sequence). Written as DNA, the CDR3 is TGTGCCTGGATAAAGGGCAGGGCAGGGGGCGCGTGGGGAACTGAAGCTTTCTTT. It specifies CAWIKGRAGGAWGTEAFF.

V gene TRBV7-9 combines with J gene TRBJ2-3; 7 bases line up with TRBD1. The germline V gene has CDR1 SEHNR and CDR2 FQNEAQ (reference sequence). After removal of 5 bases from V and 0 bases from J, the junction contained 8 bases not matched to a gene. The CDR3 is made up of 16 amino acids. CDR3 loop: CASSLDRRSSTDTQYF. As DNA, the CDR3 is TGTGCCAGCAGCCTGGACAGGCGATCTAGCACAGATACGCAGTATTTT.

The chain links TRBV6-4 to TRBJ2-3; weak D call: TRBD2 (5 bases). The germline V and J ends were trimmed by 5 bases and 1 base, with 13 bases remaining between them. Germline V CDR1 and CDR2: MRHNA, SNTAGT. The CDR3 loop spans 15 amino acids. The CDR3 DNA reads TGTGCCAGCAGTCGAACTAGTGGGGGCACAGATACGCAGTATTTT. As protein: CASSRTSGGTDTQYF.

CDR3 nucleotides: TGCGCCAGCAGTGACAGCTCCTACGAGCAGTACTTC. This gives the protein CASSDSSYEQYF. This chain joins TRBV10-1 and TRBJ2-7; no clear D. The CDR3 loop spans 12 amino acids. Germline-derived CDR1 and CDR2 are WNHNN and SYGVQD (reference sequence). V shed 3 bases and J shed 0 bases, with 3 bases lying between them.

The V gene is TRBV6-1, the J gene TRBJ2-7, with D possibly matching TRBD2 (5 bases). The CDR3 has 15 amino acids. Germline V CDR1 and CDR2: MNHNS, SASEGT. The V and J ends lost 1 base and 2 bases respectively, with 12 bases between them. In DNA, the CDR3 is TGTGCCAGCAGTGAAGGTGGGAGTAGCGCCTACGAGCAGTACTTC. Protein sequence: CASSEGGSSAYEQYF.

The gene calls are TRBV29-1 and TRBJ2-3, with unresolved D. CDR1 is SQVTM, CDR2 ANQGSEA, per germline. Trimming shortened V by 5 bases and J by 3 bases, and 15 bases separated the two germline ends. This CDR3 has 14 residues. CDR3 DNA: TGCAGCGTTTTTGCTATCGAGAATACAGATACGCAGTATTTT. This translates into CSVFAIENTDTQYF.

The chain has TRBV29-1 and TRBJ1-2; D is uncertain. The CDR3 extends over 12 amino acids. V lost 4 bases, J lost 8 bases, and 14 bases lay in between. CDR1 is SQVTM, CDR2 ANQGSEA, per germline. The CDR3 loop is CSVVAGVRGYTF. As DNA, the CDR3 is TGCAGCGTTGTCGCCGGGGTTCGGGGCTACACCTTC.